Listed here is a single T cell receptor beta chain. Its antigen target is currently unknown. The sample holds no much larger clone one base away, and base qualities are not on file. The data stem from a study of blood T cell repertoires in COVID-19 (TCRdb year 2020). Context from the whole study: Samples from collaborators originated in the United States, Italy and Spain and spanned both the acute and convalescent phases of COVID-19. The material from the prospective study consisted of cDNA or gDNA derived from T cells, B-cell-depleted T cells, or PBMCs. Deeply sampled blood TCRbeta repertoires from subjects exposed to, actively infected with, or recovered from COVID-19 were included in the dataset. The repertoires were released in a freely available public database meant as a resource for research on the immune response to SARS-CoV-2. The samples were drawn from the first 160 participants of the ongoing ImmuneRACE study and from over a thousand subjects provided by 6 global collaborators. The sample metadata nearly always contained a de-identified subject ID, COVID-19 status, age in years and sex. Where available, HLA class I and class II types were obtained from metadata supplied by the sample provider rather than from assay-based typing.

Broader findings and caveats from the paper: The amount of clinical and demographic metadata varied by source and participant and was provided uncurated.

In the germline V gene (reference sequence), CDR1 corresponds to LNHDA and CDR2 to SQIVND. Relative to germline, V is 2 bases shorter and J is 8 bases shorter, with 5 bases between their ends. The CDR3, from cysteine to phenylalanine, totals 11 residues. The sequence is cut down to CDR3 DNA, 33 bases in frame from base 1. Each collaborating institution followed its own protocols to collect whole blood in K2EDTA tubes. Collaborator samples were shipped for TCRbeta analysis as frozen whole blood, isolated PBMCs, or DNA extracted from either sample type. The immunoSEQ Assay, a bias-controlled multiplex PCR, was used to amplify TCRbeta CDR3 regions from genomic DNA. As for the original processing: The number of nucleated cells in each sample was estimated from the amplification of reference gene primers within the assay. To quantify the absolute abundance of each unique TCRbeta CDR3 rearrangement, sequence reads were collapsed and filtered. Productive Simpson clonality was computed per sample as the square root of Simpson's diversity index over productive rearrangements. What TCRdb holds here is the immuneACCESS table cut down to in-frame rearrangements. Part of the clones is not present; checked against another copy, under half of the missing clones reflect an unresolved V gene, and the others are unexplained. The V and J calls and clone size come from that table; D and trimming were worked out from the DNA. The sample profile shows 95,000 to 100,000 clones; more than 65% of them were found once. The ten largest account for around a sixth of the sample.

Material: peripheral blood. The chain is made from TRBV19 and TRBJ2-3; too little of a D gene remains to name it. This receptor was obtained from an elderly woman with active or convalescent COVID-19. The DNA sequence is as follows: TGTGCCAGTAGTATATCTCTTACGCAGTATTTT. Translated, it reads CASSISLTQYF.